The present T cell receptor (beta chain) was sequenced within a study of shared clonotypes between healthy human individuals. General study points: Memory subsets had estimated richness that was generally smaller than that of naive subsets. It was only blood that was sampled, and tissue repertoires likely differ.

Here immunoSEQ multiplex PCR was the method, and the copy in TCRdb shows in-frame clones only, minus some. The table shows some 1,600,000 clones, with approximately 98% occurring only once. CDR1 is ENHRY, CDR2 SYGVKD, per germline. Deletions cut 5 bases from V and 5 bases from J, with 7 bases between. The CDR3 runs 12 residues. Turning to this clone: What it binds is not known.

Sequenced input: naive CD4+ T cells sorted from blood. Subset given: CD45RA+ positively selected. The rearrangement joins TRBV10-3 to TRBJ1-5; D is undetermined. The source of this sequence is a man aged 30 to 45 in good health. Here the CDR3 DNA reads TGTGCCATCAGTCTAACAGATCAGCCCCAGCATTTT. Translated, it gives CAISLTDQPQHF.